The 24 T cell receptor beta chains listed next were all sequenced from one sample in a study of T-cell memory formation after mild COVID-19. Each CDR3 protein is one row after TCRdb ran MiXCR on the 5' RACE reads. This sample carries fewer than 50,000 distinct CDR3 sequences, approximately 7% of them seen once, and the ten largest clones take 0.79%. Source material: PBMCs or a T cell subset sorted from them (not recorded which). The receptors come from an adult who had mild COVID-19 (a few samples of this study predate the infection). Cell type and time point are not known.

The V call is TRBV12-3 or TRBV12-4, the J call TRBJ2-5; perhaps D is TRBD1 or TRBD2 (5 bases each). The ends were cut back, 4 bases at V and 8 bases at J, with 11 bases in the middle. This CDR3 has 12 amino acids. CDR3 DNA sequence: TGTGCCAGCAGTTGGGGGAAGTATACCCAGTACTTC. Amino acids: CASSWGKYTQYF.

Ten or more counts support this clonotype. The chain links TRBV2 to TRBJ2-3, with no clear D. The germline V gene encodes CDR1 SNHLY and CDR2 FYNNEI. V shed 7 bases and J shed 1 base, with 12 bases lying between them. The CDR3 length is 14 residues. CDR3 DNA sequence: TGTGCCAGCAATCCTACAGAGGGCACAGATACGCAGTATTTT. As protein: CASNPTEGTDTQYF.

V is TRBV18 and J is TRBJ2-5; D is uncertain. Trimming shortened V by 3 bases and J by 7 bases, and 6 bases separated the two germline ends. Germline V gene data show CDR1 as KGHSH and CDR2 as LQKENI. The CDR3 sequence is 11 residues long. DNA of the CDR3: TGTGCCAGCTCACCGATGGGGACCCAGTACTTC. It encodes CASSPMGTQYF. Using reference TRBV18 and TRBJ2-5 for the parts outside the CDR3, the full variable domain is NAGVMQNPRHLVRRRGQEARLRCSPMKGHSHVYWYRQLPEEGLKFMVYLQKENIIDESGMPKERFSAEFPKEGPSILRIQQVVRGDSAAYFCASSPMGTQYFGPGTRLLVL.

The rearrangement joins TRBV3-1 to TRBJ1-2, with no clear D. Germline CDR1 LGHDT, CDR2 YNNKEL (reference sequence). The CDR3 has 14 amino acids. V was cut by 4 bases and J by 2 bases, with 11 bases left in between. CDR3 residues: CASSPAPTNYGYTF. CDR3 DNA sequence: TGTGCCAGCAGCCCAGCCCCCACGAACTATGGCTACACCTTC.

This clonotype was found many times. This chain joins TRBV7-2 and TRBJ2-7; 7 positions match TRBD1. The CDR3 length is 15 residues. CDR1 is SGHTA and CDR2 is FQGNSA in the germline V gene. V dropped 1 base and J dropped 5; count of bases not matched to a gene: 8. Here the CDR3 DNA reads TGTGCCAGCAGCTTAGGTAGGGGGCGGACAGACGAGCAGTACTTC. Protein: CASSLGRGRTDEQYF.

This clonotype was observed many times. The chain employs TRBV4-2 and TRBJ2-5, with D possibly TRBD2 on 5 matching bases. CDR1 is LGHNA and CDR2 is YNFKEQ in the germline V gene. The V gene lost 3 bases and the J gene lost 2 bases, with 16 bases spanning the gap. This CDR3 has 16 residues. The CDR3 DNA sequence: TGTGCCAGCAGCCAGGGAGCCCAACTTATTCAAGAGACCCAGTACTTC. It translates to CASSQGAQLIQETQYF.

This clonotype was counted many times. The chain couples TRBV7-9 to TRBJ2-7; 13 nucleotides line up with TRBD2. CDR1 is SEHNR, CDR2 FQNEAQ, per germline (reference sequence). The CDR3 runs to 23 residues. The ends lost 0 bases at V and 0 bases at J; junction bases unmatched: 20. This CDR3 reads CASSLAYGGPGLAGTTGSYEQYF. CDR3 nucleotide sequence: TGTGCCAGCAGCTTAGCGTATGGGGGACCGGGACTAGCGGGAACTACGGGCTCCTACGAGCAGTACTTC.

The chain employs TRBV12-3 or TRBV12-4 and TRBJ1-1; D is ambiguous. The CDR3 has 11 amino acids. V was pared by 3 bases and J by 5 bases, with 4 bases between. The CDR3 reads CASSLTTEAFF. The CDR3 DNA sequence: TGTGCCAGCAGTTTGACTACTGAAGCTTTCTTT.

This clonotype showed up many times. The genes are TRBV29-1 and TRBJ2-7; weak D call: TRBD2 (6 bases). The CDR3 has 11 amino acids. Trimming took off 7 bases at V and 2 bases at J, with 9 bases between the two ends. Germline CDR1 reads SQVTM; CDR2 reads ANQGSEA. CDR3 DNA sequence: TGCAGCGGCGGGGAGACCTACGAGCAGTACTTC. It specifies CSGGETYEQYF.

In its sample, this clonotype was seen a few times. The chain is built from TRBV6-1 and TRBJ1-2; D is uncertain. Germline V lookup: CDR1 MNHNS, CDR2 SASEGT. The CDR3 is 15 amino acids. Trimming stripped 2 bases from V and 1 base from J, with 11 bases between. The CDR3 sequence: CASSESAANNYGYTF. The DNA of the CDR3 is TGTGCCAGCAGTGAATCGGCGGCCAATAACTATGGCTACACCTTC.

The CDR3, as DNA: TGCAGTGCTAGAGAAGGGGTTGGCGATACGCAGTATTTT. Translated: CSAREGVGDTQYF. The J gene is TRBJ2-3, the V gene TRBV20-1, with D possibly matching TRBD1 (5 bases). The CDR3 has 13 residues. Germline CDR1 and CDR2: DFQATT and SNEGSKA (reference sequence). V shed 0 bases and J shed 6 bases, with 10 bases lying between them.

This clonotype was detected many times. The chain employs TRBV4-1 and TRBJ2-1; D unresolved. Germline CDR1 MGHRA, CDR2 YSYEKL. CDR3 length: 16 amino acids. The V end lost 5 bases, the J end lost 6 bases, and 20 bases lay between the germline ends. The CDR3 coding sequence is TGCGCCAGCAGCGTCCCAGCCGGGCCTACGGGCAATGAGCAGTTCTTC. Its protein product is CASSVPAGPTGNEQFF.

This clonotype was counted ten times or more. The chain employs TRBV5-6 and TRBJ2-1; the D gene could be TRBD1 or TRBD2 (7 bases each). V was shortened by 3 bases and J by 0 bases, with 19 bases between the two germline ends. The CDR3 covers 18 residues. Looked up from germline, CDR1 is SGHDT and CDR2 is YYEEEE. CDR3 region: CASSSLTSRGSSYNEQFF. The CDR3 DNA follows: TGTGCCAGCAGCTCTCTGACTAGCAGGGGGAGCTCCTACAATGAGCAGTTCTTC.

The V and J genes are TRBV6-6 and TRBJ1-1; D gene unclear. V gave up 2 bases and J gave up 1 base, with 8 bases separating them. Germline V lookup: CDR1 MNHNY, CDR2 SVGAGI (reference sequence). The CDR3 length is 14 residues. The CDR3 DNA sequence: TGTGCCAGCAGTTACGGCATGGGGAACACTGAAGCTTTCTTT. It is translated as CASSYGMGNTEAFF.

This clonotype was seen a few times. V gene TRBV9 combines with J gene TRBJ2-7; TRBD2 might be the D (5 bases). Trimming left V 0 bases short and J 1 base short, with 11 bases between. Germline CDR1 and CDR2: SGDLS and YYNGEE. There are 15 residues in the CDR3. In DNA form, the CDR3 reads TGTGCCAGCAGCGTAGGAAGCGGCATTTCCTACGAGCAGTACTTC. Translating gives CASSVGSGISYEQYF.

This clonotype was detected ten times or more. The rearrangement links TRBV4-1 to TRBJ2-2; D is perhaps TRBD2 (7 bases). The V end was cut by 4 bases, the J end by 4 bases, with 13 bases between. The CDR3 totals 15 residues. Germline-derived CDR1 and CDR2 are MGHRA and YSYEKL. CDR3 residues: CASSRGGQITGELFF. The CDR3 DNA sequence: TGCGCCAGCAGCCGGGGGGGGCAGATCACCGGGGAGCTGTTTTTT.

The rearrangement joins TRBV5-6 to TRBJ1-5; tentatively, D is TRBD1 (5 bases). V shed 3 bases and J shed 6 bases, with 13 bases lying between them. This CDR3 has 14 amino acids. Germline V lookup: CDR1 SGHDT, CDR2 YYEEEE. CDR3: CASSSPGTAQPQHF. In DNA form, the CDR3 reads TGTGCCAGCAGCTCCCCCGGGACGGCTCAGCCCCAGCATTTT.

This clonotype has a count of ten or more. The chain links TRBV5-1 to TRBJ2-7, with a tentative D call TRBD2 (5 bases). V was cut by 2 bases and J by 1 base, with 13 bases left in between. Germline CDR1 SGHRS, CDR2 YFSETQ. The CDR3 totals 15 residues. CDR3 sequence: CASSLGQTGSYEQYF. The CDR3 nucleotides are TGCGCCAGCAGCTTAGGTCAAACGGGATCCTACGAGCAGTACTTC.

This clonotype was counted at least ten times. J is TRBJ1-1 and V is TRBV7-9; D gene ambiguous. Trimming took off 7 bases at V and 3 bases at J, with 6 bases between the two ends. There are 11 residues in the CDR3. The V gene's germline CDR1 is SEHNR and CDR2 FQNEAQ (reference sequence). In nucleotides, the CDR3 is TGTGCCAGCATCCGGGACACTGAAGCTTTCTTT. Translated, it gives CASIRDTEAFF.

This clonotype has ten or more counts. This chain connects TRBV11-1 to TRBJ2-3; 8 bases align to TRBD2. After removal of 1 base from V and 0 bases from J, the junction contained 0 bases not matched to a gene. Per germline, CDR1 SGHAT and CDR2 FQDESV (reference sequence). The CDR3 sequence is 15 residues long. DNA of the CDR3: TGTGCCAGCAGCTTAGGGACTAGCAGCACAGATACGCAGTATTTT. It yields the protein CASSLGTSSTDTQYF.

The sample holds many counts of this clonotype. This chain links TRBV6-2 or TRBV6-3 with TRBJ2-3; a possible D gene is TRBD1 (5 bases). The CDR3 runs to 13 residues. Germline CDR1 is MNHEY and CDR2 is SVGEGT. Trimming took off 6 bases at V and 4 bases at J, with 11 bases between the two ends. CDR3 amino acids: CASRTVFSDTQYF. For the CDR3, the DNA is TGTGCCAGCAGGACAGTTTTTTCAGATACGCAGTATTTT.

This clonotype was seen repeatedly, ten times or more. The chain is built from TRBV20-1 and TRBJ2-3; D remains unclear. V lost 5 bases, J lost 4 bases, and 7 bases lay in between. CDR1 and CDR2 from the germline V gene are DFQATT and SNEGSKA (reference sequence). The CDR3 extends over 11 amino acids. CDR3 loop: CSASRSDTQYF. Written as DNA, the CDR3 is TGCAGTGCTTCCAGATCAGATACGCAGTATTTT.

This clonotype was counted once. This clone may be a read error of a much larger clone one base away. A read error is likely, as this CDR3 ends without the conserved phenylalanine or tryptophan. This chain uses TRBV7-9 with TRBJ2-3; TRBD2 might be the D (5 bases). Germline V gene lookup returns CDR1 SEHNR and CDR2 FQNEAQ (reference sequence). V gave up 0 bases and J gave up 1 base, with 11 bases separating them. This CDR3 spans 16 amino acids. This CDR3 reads CASSLATPGGTDTQYI. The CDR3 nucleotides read TGTGCCAGCAGCTTAGCAACTCCCGGGGGCACAGATACGCAGTATATT.

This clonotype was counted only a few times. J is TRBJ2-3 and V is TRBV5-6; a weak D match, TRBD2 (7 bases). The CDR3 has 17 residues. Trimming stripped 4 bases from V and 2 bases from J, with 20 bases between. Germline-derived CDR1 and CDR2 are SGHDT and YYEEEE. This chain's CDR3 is CASSRRPGRGATDTQYF. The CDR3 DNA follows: TGTGCCAGCAGCCGCCGCCCGGGGAGGGGGGCCACAGATACGCAGTATTTT.